This T cell receptor (beta chain) was found in a study of blood T cell repertoires in COVID-19. Germline V lookup: CDR1 LGHNA, CDR2 YSLEER. The CDR3 runs 16 residues. The J segment lost 5 bases and the V segment lost 1 base, leaving 9 bases of the junction unmatched. Only one count was recorded for this clone. Original methodology: Amplification of reference gene primers provided the estimated nucleated cell counts. Here immunoSEQ multiplex PCR was the method, and the copy in TCRdb shows in-frame clones only, minus some. V, J and clone size were drawn from that table, and D and trimming were deduced from the DNA. The sample has about 140,000 clones, about nine tenths seen once.

This chain links TRBV4-3 with TRBJ2-7; 9 positions agree with TRBD1. The TCR was taken from a man aged 50 to 59 with active or convalescent COVID-19. The sample consisted of peripheral blood. CDR3 residues: CASSQGPGQGNHEQYF. The DNA of the CDR3 is TGCGCCAGCAGCCAAGGCCCGGGACAGGGTAATCACGAGCAGTACTTC.